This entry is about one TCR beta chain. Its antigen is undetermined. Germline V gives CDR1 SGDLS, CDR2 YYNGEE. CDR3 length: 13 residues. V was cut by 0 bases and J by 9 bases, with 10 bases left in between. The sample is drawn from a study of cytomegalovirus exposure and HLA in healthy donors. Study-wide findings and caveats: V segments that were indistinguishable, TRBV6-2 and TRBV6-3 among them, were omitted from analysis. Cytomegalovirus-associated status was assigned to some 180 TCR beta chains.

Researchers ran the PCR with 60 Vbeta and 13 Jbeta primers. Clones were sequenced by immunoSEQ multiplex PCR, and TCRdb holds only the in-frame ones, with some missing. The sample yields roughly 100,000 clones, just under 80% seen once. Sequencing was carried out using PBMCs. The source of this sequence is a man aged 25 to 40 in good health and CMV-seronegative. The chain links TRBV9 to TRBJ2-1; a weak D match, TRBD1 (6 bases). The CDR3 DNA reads TGTGCCAGCAGCGTAGTGGGGGCCAGTGAGCAGTTCTTC. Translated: CASSVVGASEQFF.